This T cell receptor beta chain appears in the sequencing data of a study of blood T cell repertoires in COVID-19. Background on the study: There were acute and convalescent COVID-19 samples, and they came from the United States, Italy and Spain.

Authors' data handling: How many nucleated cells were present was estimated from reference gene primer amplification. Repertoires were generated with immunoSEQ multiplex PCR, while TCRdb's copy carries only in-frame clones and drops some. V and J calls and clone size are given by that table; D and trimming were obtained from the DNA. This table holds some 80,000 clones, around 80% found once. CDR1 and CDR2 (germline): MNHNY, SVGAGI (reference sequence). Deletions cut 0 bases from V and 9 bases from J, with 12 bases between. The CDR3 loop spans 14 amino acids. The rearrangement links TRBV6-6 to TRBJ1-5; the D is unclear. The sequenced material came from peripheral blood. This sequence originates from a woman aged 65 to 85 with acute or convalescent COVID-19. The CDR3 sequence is CASSYSNFGLPQHF. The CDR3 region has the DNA TGTGCCAGCAGTTACTCGAACTTTGGGCTGCCCCAGCATTTT.